This TCR beta chain stems from a study of CD8 T cells in Susac syndrome. In the case of this clonotype: No antigen is known for it.

After extraction with the RNeasy kit, about 0.45 to 1 ug of the RNA was reverse transcribed using random hexamers. It was immunoSEQ multiplex PCR that amplified TCR beta CDR3 across 54 Vbeta and 13 Jbeta. MiXCR, applied by TCRdb to the immunoSEQ multiplex PCR reads, yields one record per CDR3 protein. The sample includes about 300,000 distinct CDR3 sequences, approximately 85% seen only once; the top ten take around 0.22%. V was trimmed by 2 bases and J by 2 bases, leaving 13 bases between them. CDR1 is LGHNA, CDR2 YSLEER, per germline. This CDR3 is 16 amino acids long. Whole-study results and caveats: The authors acknowledged that the study's TCR sequencing and HLA analysis involved relatively few individuals.

Sequencing targeted TCR beta in blood CD8+ and CD4+ T cells. The authors negatively isolated CD8+ and CD4+ T cells and FACS-enriched TEMRA cells. Sequencing input: CD8+ T cells from PBMCs. The receptor was isolated from a human donor with multiple sclerosis. This chain connects TRBV4-3 to TRBJ1-3, with D possibly matching TRBD1 (5 bases). The CDR3 bases are TGCGCCAGCAGCCAACTGGGGGTTGGAACTGGAAACACCATATATTTT. Translating gives CASSQLGVGTGNTIYF.